Each of the 12 T cell receptor beta chains below was sequenced from the same sample in a study of blood T cell repertoires in COVID-19. TCRdb's table, derived via immunoSEQ multiplex PCR, lists solely in-frame clones and lacks some. The repertoire holds tens of thousands of clones, with approximately 80% as singletons. The sequenced sample was peripheral blood. The source of these receptors is a man between 65 and 85 years old with acute or convalescent COVID-19.

J is TRBJ2-1 and V is TRBV18, with 7 bases that match TRBD1. Germline trimming cut 0 bases from V and 7 bases from J; bases unmatched to any gene: 6. CDR1 and CDR2 from the germline V gene are KGHSH and LQKENI. This CDR3 has 15 amino acids. CDR3 in DNA: TGTGCCAGCTCACCACCGTTAACAGGGGCGAATGAGCAGTTCTTC. Amino acids: CASSPPLTGANEQFF. The entire variable domain, with the rest obtained from reference TRBV18 and TRBJ2-1, is as follows: NAGVMQNPRHLVRRRGQEARLRCSPMKGHSHVYWYRQLPEEGLKFMVYLQKENIIDESGMPKERFSAEFPKEGPSILRIQQVVRGDSAAYFCASSPPLTGANEQFFGPGTRLTVL.

CDR3 loop: CASTPGGHSNQPQHF. The CDR3, as DNA: TGTGCCAGCACCCCGGGGGGTCATAGCAATCAGCCCCAGCATTTT. The chain recombines TRBV7-2 with TRBJ1-5, with D tentatively TRBD1 (5 bases). CDR1 is SGHTA and CDR2 is FQGNSA in the germline V gene. V was trimmed by 7 bases and J by 0 bases, leaving 13 bases between them. The CDR3 covers 15 residues. Looking up the rest from reference TRBV7-2 and TRBJ1-5 gives the full variable domain: GAGVSQSPSNKVTEKGKDVELRCDPISGHTALYWYRQSLGQGLEFLIYFQGNSAPDKSGLPSDRFSAERTGGSVSTLTIQRTQQEDSAVYLCASTPGGHSNQPQHFGDGTRLSIL.

This clone was observed once. The genes are TRBV28 and TRBJ1-6, with D perhaps matching TRBD1 (5 bases). The germline gives CDR1 MDHEN, CDR2 SYDVKM. Trimming pared 11 bases from V and 7 bases from J, leaving 18 bases between. CDR3 length: 14 residues. The CDR3 loop reads CAGAIGILNSPLHF. The CDR3 coding sequence is TGTGCCGGGGCGATTGGGATCCTGAATTCACCCCTCCACTTT.

The chain's CDR3 is CASEMTGQETQYF. DNA of the CDR3: TGTGCTAGTGAAATGACAGGGCAAGAGACCCAGTACTTC. The genes are TRBV12-5 and TRBJ2-5; 7 nucleotides align to TRBD1. Germline values: CDR1 LGHNT, CDR2 FRNRAP. Unmatched junction bases numbered 4, after V lost 7 bases and J lost 2 bases. This CDR3 comprises 13 residues.

The rearrangement joins TRBV5-1 to TRBJ1-2; TRBD1 matches 8 bases. Unmatched junction bases numbered 14, after V lost 4 bases and J lost 6 bases. CDR1 SGHRS and CDR2 YFSETQ come from the germline V gene. The CDR3 contains 16 residues. CDR3 in DNA: TGCGCCAGCAGCCCCTATTTCGGACAGGGCACGGATGGCTACACCTTC. Translation gives CASSPYFGQGTDGYTF.

Remarks on this clone: An end of the junction does not agree with germline; a read error may underlie this. The chain employs TRBV18 and TRBJ2-7; TRBD1 matches 12 bases. The CDR3 is made up of 15 amino acids. Germline V gene sequence: CDR1 KGHSH, CDR2 LQKENI. In DNA, the CDR3 is TGTGCCAGCTCACCAGGGATGGGACAGGGGGCCCGCTACTATTTC. Protein: CASSPGMGQGARYYF.

This rearrangement joins TRBV7-3 to TRBJ1-1, with TRBD1 identical over 11 bases. Trimming took 5 bases from V and 10 from J; bases not matched to a gene: 6. The CDR3 runs 13 residues. From germline, CDR1 is SGHTA and CDR2 FQGTGA. Written as DNA, the CDR3 is TGTGCCAGCAGCCAGGACAGGGGGCGCGTAGCTTTCTTT. Translating it yields CASSQDRGRVAFF.

The chain joins TRBV7-3 to TRBJ2-5; a weak D match, TRBD2 (5 bases). Germline V CDR1 and CDR2: SGHTA, FQGTGA. With 0 bases removed from V and 4 bases from J, the gap between germline ends came to 6 bases. The CDR3 extends over 13 amino acids. The CDR3 DNA sequence: TGTGCCAGCAGCTTAACCAGCGGAGAGACCCAGTACTTC. Protein: CASSLTSGETQYF.

The genes are TRBV7-2 and TRBJ2-4; no clear D. Per germline, CDR1 SGHTA and CDR2 FQGNSA. The CDR3 consists of 14 residues. V was trimmed by 2 bases and J by 6 bases, leaving 11 bases between them. CDR3 coding DNA: TGTGCCAGCAGCTTAACAGACCGAATAAACATTCAGTACTTC. Translating gives CASSLTDRINIQYF.

The V gene is TRBV6-6, the J gene TRBJ1-2, with 7 bases fitting TRBD1. Per the germline V gene, CDR1 is MNHNY and CDR2 is SVGAGI (reference sequence). V lost 6 bases to trimming and J lost 0 bases; unmatched junction nucleotides: 4. The CDR3 is 14 amino acids. The CDR3 nucleotides are TGTGCCAGCAGCCGGACAGGTTCTAACTATGGCTACACCTTC. Translation: CASSRTGSNYGYTF.

In its sample, this clone was seen once. The chain carries TRBV3-1 (or the pseudogene TRBV3-2) and TRBJ1-4; D possibly corresponds to TRBD1 (6 bases). The CDR3 is 14 amino acids. V was cut by 4 bases and J by 5 bases, with 11 bases left in between. Looked up from germline, CDR1 is LGHDT and CDR2 is YNNKEL (reference sequence). The DNA of the CDR3 is TGTGCCAGCAGCCTAGGGGGGGGGAATGAAAAACTGTTTTTT. It encodes CASSLGGGNEKLFF.

The chain employs TRBV3-1 (or the pseudogene TRBV3-2) and TRBJ1-2; weak D call: TRBD1 (5 bases). Per germline, CDR1 LGHDT and CDR2 YNNKEL (reference sequence). Trimming stripped 5 bases from V and 4 bases from J, with 11 bases between. The CDR3 runs 13 residues. The CDR3 DNA reads TGTGCCAGCAGCTCGCGGGACGGCTATGGCTACACCTTC. Amino acids: CASSSRDGYGYTF.